A single sample is the source of the 31 T cell receptor beta chains below, sequenced in a study of beta chain features in type 1 diabetes. Whole-study results and caveats: In all four CD4+ subsets, TCRB CDR3 length was significantly, moderately reduced in type 1 diabetes.

Antigens for these TCRs are unknown. cDNA synthesis used the whole RNA isolate, giving expressed TCRB sequences. Measured with immunoSEQ multiplex PCR; TCRdb has only the in-frame clones, and not every one. The data show hundreds of thousands of clones, with roughly 13% seen just once and 0.03% to 0.045% held by the top ten. Sequencing was carried out using naive CD4+ T cells from blood. The receptor source for this set is a man in his late teens or twenties with type 1 diabetes.

This sequence joins TRBV6-5 and TRBJ2-2, with TRBD1 matching over 9 bases. Trimming removed 5 bases from V and 6 bases from J; junction bases left unmatched: 7. The CDR3 runs 15 residues. Per germline, CDR1 MNHEY and CDR2 SVGAGI. DNA for the CDR3: TGTGCCAGCAGTCCCGGGACAGGGATCGCCGGGGAGCTGTTTTTT. Its protein is CASSPGTGIAGELFF.

The rearrangement uses TRBV29-1 and TRBJ1-5, with a possible D match to TRBD1 (6 bases). The V gene lost 5 bases and the J gene lost 5 bases, with 10 bases spanning the gap. Germline V gives CDR1 SQVTM, CDR2 ANQGSEA. The CDR3 consists of 12 residues. The CDR3 bases are TGCAGCGTTTTGGGGGCCGATCAGCCCCAGCATTTT. Protein product: CSVLGADQPQHF. Looking up the rest from reference TRBV29-1 and TRBJ1-5 gives the full variable domain: SAVISQKPSRDICQRGTSLTIQCQVDSQVTMMFWYRQQPGQSLTLIATANQGSEATYESGFVIDKFPISRPNLTFSTLTVSNMSPEDSSIYLCSVLGADQPQHFGDGTRLSIL.

This clone was observed a few times. The chain is built from TRBV6-5 and TRBJ2-1, with D possibly TRBD1 on 6 matching bases. Per the germline V gene, CDR1 is MNHEY and CDR2 is SVGAGI. The CDR3 covers 14 residues. V lost 6 bases and J 6 bases, leaving 15 bases between the germline ends. The CDR3 bases are TGTGCCAGCAGAAAACAGGGATTAAGCAATGAGCAGTTCTTC. Translating gives CASRKQGLSNEQFF.

The V and J genes are TRBV19 and TRBJ1-5; D gene ambiguous. CDR3 length equals 14 residues. Per the germline V gene, CDR1 is LNHDA and CDR2 is SQIVND (reference sequence). V shed 5 bases and J shed 3 bases, with 11 bases lying between them. CDR3 DNA: TGTGCCAGTAGTCCTAGGTGGGACAATCAGCCCCAGCATTTT. Translated: CASSPRWDNQPQHF.

The V call is TRBV7-9, the J call TRBJ2-2, with D possibly being TRBD1 (6 bases). The length of the CDR3 is 15 residues. The germline gives CDR1 SEHNR, CDR2 FQNEAQ (reference sequence). Trimming removed 9 bases from V and 0 bases from J, with 14 bases in between. This CDR3 is CASTQGPTNTGELFF. The CDR3 coding sequence is TGTGCCAGTACACAGGGACCGACGAACACCGGGGAGCTGTTTTTT.

V gene TRBV5-4 combines with J gene TRBJ1-1; TRBD1 aligns across 8 bases. Trimming at V came to 3 bases and at J to 4 bases, leaving 11 bases not matched to a gene. The germline gives CDR1 SGHNT, CDR2 YYREEE (reference sequence). This CDR3 is built from 16 residues. The CDR3 region has the DNA TGTGCCAGCAGCTCCCTCCTTTTTGACAGGGGCACTGAAGCTTTCTTT. This sequence encodes CASSSLLFDRGTEAFF.

V and J are TRBV2 and TRBJ1-4; D gene ambiguous. Trimming took off 10 bases at V and 0 bases at J, with 12 bases between the two ends. This CDR3 is 14 amino acids long. Per germline, CDR1 SNHLY and CDR2 FYNNEI. CDR3: CATVLLATNEKLFF. The CDR3, as DNA: TGTGCCACCGTTCTACTCGCAACTAATGAAAAACTGTTTTTT.

V usage is TRBV10-3 and J usage is TRBJ2-3; no clear D. This CDR3 contains 15 residues. The V and J ends lost 2 bases and 2 bases respectively, with 11 bases between them. Germline V CDR1 and CDR2: ENHRY, SYGVKD. CDR3 coding DNA: TGTGCCATCAGTGAGCCCTCCGTTGACACAGATACGCAGTATTTT. Protein product: CAISEPSVDTDTQYF.

The chain is built from TRBV12-5 and TRBJ2-1; maybe TRBD1 (6 bases). The CDR3 length is 12 residues. V shed 6 bases and J shed 8 bases, with 11 bases lying between them. The germline gives CDR1 LGHNT, CDR2 FRNRAP. Here the CDR3 DNA reads TGTGCTAGTGGCCAGGGGTACGATGAGCAGTTCTTC. This translates into CASGQGYDEQFF.

This clone was picked up a small number of times. The chain employs TRBV25-1 and TRBJ2-7; D is perhaps TRBD1 (7 bases). The CDR3 is 14 residues long. Germline V gene data show CDR1 as MGHDK and CDR2 as SYGVNS. V lost 3 bases and J lost 2, with 11 bases in between. Here the CDR3 reads CASSESGGTYEQYF. Here the CDR3 DNA reads TGTGCCAGCAGTGAGTCAGGGGGGACCTACGAGCAGTACTTC.

This clone was seen a few times. This sequence joins TRBV29-1 and TRBJ2-1; tentatively, D is TRBD1 or TRBD2 (5 bases each). From germline, CDR1 is SQVTM and CDR2 ANQGSEA. There are 13 residues in the CDR3. V dropped 7 bases and J dropped 5 bases, with 15 bases sitting between them. The CDR3 sequence is CSAHRDGNNEQFF. The CDR3 region has the DNA TGCAGCGCGCACCGGGACGGAAACAATGAGCAGTTCTTC.

The chain employs TRBV28 and TRBJ2-2; possible D gene TRBD1, 5 bases. The germline V gene has CDR1 MDHEN and CDR2 SYDVKM. Trimming took off 10 bases at V and 1 base at J, with 10 bases between the two ends. The CDR3 totals 13 residues. This CDR3 reads CAISGLNTGELFF. The DNA for the CDR3 is TGTGCCATCTCAGGGTTGAACACCGGGGAGCTGTTTTTT.

This chain links TRBV15 with TRBJ2-2, with D perhaps being TRBD1 or TRBD2 (5 bases each). Germline-derived CDR1 and CDR2 are LNHNV and YYDKDF (reference sequence). The CDR3 length is 17 residues. V was cut by 3 bases and J by 3 bases, with 17 bases left in between. The CDR3 reads CATSSGASEGYTGELFF. As DNA, the CDR3 is TGTGCCACCAGCAGCGGAGCGAGTGAGGGGTACACCGGGGAGCTGTTTTTT.

This chain links TRBV30 with TRBJ1-2; 7 nucleotides line up with TRBD1. From germline, CDR1 is GTSNPN and CDR2 SVGIG (reference sequence). The trim removed 2 bases at V and 5 bases at J, leaving 8 bases unmatched. This CDR3 is built from 14 residues. CDR3 sequence: CAWSLDRNSYGYTF. The CDR3, as DNA: TGTGCCTGGAGTCTGGACAGGAACTCATATGGCTACACCTTC.

V gene TRBV2 combines with J gene TRBJ2-1; D uncertain. The V end lost 5 bases, the J end lost 10 bases, and 6 bases lay between the germline ends. The CDR3 length is 10 residues. Germline V CDR1 and CDR2: SNHLY, FYNNEI. The CDR3, as DNA: TGTGCCAGCAGTCAGGAAGAGCAGTTCTTC. It yields the protein CASSQEEQFF.

The V gene is TRBV5-4, the J gene TRBJ2-3, with TRBD1 as a possible D gene (6 bases). The CDR3 consists of 15 residues. CDR1 is SGHNT, CDR2 YYREEE, per germline (reference sequence). The V end was cut by 3 bases, the J end by 8 bases, with 19 bases between. DNA of the CDR3: TGTGCCAGCAGCTCGGAACAAACAGGGTTCGGTACGCAGTATTTT. It yields the protein CASSSEQTGFGTQYF.

V and J are TRBV7-9 and TRBJ2-2; 7 bases are shared with TRBD1. J lost 4 bases, V lost 6 bases, and 11 bases had no gene match. The V gene's germline CDR1 is SEHNR and CDR2 FQNEAQ (reference sequence). The CDR3 loop spans 16 amino acids. The CDR3 sequence is CASSRRGGLGTGELFF. CDR3 nucleotide sequence: TGTGCCAGCAGTCGGAGAGGGGGCTTAGGCACCGGGGAGCTGTTTTTT.

The J gene is TRBJ2-3, the V gene TRBV7-9; 7 bases are a match to TRBD2. V lost 0 bases to trimming and J lost 0 bases; unmatched junction nucleotides: 6. Germline-derived CDR1 and CDR2 are SEHNR and FQNEAQ (reference sequence). The CDR3 totals 17 residues. The CDR3 sequence is CASSLALGLESTDTQYF. CDR3 in DNA: TGTGCCAGCAGCTTAGCGCTTGGACTAGAGAGCACAGATACGCAGTATTTT. The whole variable domain, remainder taken from reference TRBV7-9 and TRBJ2-3, is DTGVSQNPRHKITKRGQNVTFRCDPISEHNRLYWYRQTLGQGPEFLTYFQNEAQLEKSRLLSDRFSAERPKGSFSTLEIQRTEQGDSAMYLCASSLALGLESTDTQYFGPGTRLTVL.

This clone has just a few counts. The chain links TRBV7-3 to TRBJ2-2, with D unclear. With 2 bases removed from V and 0 bases from J, the gap between germline ends came to 4 bases. In germline, CDR1 is SGHTA, CDR2 FQGTGA. This CDR3 spans 14 amino acids. The CDR3 region has the DNA TGTGCCAGCAGCTTATCCCCGAACACCGGGGAGCTGTTTTTT. Translated, it gives CASSLSPNTGELFF.

This clone was observed a handful of times. The V gene is TRBV6-5, the J gene TRBJ2-7; perhaps TRBD2 as D (5 bases). Germline assignment: CDR1 MNHEY and CDR2 SVGAGI. The CDR3 is 14 amino acids. Between the trimmed V and J ends, which lost 0 bases and 1 base, there was a span of 7 bases. CDR3 amino acids: CASSYSEGSYEQYF. CDR3 bases: TGTGCCAGCAGTTACTCCGAGGGATCCTACGAGCAGTACTTC.

Only a few counts were recorded for this clone. The chain joins TRBV11-2 to TRBJ2-3; the match to TRBD2 covers 10 bases. Trimming took 5 bases from V and 2 from J; bases not matched to a gene: 10. The CDR3 runs to 17 residues. Germline assignment: CDR1 SGHAT and CDR2 FQNNGV. CDR3 protein: CASSPVRLAGLTDTQYF. CDR3 sequence (DNA): TGTGCCAGCAGCCCGGTGCGACTAGCGGGCCTCACAGATACGCAGTATTTT.

This clone appeared a few times. V is TRBV5-6 and J is TRBJ2-1; 7 nucleotides line up with TRBD2. In germline, CDR1 is SGHDT, CDR2 YYEEEE. CDR3 length: 16 residues. V shed 4 bases, J shed 4 bases, and the junction held 11 bases outside the gene matches. CDR3 in DNA: TGTGCCAGCAGCCTCGTGACTAGCTCTACGTACAATGAGCAGTTCTTC. It is translated as CASSLVTSSTYNEQFF. Based on the CDR3 plus reference TRBV5-6 and TRBJ2-1, the full variable domain is DAGVTQSPTHLIKTRGQQVTLRCSPKSGHDTVSWYQQALGQGPQFIFQYYEEEERQRGNFPDRFSGHQFPNYSSELNVNALLLGDSALYLCASSLVTSSTYNEQFFGPGTRLTVL.

This clone was seen a few times. This chain links TRBV5-1 with TRBJ2-7; D is ambiguous. Germline V gives CDR1 SGHRS, CDR2 YFSETQ. The CDR3 length is 14 residues. Trimming took off 0 bases at V and 1 base at J, with 8 bases between the two ends. The CDR3 spells CASSLEYSSYEQYF. CDR3 bases: TGCGCCAGCAGCTTGGAGTACAGTTCCTACGAGCAGTACTTC. Drawing the rest from reference TRBV5-1 and TRBJ2-7, the complete variable domain is KAGVTQTPRYLIKTRGQQVTLSCSPISGHRSVSWYQQTPGQGLQFLFEYFSETQRNKGNFPGRFSGRQFSNSRSEMNVSTLELGDSALYLCASSLEYSSYEQYFGPGTRLTVT.

This clone was seen a handful of times. The chain combines TRBV27 with TRBJ2-7; the D gene is possibly TRBD1 (6 bases). V lost 11 bases and J lost 7, with 12 bases in between. Per germline, CDR1 MNHEY and CDR2 SMNVEV (reference sequence). The CDR3 covers 10 residues. This chain's CDR3 is CAAGEWEQYF. In DNA form, the CDR3 reads TGTGCCGCAGGGGAGTGGGAGCAGTACTTC.

This clone turned up a few times. The chain links TRBV5-6 to TRBJ1-1; D call uncertain. The CDR3 has 11 amino acids. Germline V gene data show CDR1 as SGHDT and CDR2 as YYEEEE. V lost 3 bases to trimming and J lost 7 bases, with 7 bases between them. The CDR3 here is CASSSYLEAFF. In nucleotides, the CDR3 is TGTGCCAGCAGCTCGTACCTTGAAGCTTTCTTT.

The chain recombines TRBV7-2 with TRBJ2-1; TRBD2 agrees at 7 bases. Unmatched junction bases numbered 10, after V lost 6 bases and J lost 8 bases. The CDR3 loop spans 14 amino acids. Germline assignment: CDR1 SGHTA and CDR2 FQGNSA. In nucleotides, the CDR3 is TGTGCCAGCAGTTTCCGTCCCGGGGGGTATGAGCAGTTCTTC. Amino acids: CASSFRPGGYEQFF.

This clone turned up a few times. The J gene is TRBJ1-5, the V gene TRBV7-9; the D is unclear. The CDR3 has 13 residues. Trimming took off 1 base at V and 4 bases at J, with 5 bases between the two ends. Germline-derived CDR1 and CDR2 are SEHNR and FQNEAQ (reference sequence). CDR3 nucleotide sequence: TGTGCCAGCAGCTTAGACCAGAATCAGCCCCAGCATTTT. It translates to CASSLDQNQPQHF.

This clone was counted only a few times. V gene TRBV6-5 combines with J gene TRBJ1-5; 10 bases align to TRBD1. The CDR3 length is 15 residues. J was trimmed by 4 bases and V by 2 bases; bases with no gene match: 2. Germline-derived CDR1 and CDR2 are MNHEY and SVGAGI. CDR3: CASSYGTGANQPQHF. The CDR3 DNA reads as TGTGCCAGCAGTTACGGGACAGGGGCTAATCAGCCCCAGCATTTT.

This clone occurred a few times. The chain is built from TRBV5-1 and TRBJ1-1; 8 bases align to TRBD1. V trimming: 4 bases; J trimming: 7 bases; junction bases outside the gene matches: 12. Germline CDR1 SGHRS, CDR2 YFSETQ. The CDR3 runs 15 residues. The CDR3 nucleotides read TGCGCCAGCAGCGTCTCGACAGGGGCCCTCCTTGAAGCTTTCTTT. Translated: CASSVSTGALLEAFF. The full variable domain, with the rest looked up from reference TRBV5-1 and TRBJ1-1, is KAGVTQTPRYLIKTRGQQVTLSCSPISGHRSVSWYQQTPGQGLQFLFEYFSETQRNKGNFPGRFSGRQFSNSRSEMNVSTLELGDSALYLCASSVSTGALLEAFFGQGTRLTVV.

This clone has more than one count but fewer than ten. The rearrangement links TRBV7-2 to TRBJ1-5, with D possibly being TRBD1 (5 bases). The CDR3 runs to 15 residues. Germline V CDR1 and CDR2: SGHTA, FQGNSA. Trimming shortened V by 0 bases and J by 4 bases, and 10 bases separated the two germline ends. Written as DNA, the CDR3 is TGTGCCAGCAGCTTAGCGTCAGGGCTGAATCAGCCCCAGCATTTT. This codes for CASSLASGLNQPQHF.

The chain couples TRBV6-5 to TRBJ2-3; no definite D call. There are 13 residues in the CDR3. Germline V gene lookup returns CDR1 MNHEY and CDR2 SVGAGI. V was pared by 0 bases and J by 8 bases, with 9 bases between. This chain's CDR3 is CASSYSPARTQYF. Here the CDR3 DNA reads TGTGCCAGCAGTTACTCGCCGGCGCGTACGCAGTATTTT.